A single sample is the source of the 19 T cell receptor beta chains below, sequenced in a study of CD8+ T cells in alopecia areata. Treatment described: oral pan-JAK inhibitor, 5-10 mg twice daily. Following RNA extraction, reverse transcription yielded cDNA that acted as the sequencing template. TCRdb's table, derived via immunoSEQ multiplex PCR, lists solely in-frame clones and lacks some. The table records around 120,000 clones, about half of them present only once. Here the sequenced sample was CD4+ T cells sorted from blood, taken at week 4, from a patient treated with tofacitinib. These receptors originate from a human donor with alopecia areata.

The chain recombines TRBV9 with TRBJ1-5, with no clear D. The V end lost 0 bases, the J end lost 7 bases, and 2 bases lay between the germline ends. The CDR3 has 11 amino acids. The germline gives CDR1 SGDLS, CDR2 YYNGEE. This CDR3 is CASSVDQPQHF. The DNA for the CDR3 is TGTGCCAGCAGCGTAGACCAGCCCCAGCATTTT.

The chain employs TRBV4-1 and TRBJ1-2, with D possibly being TRBD1 (5 bases). Germline assignment: CDR1 MGHRA and CDR2 YSYEKL. The CDR3 has 16 residues. V shed 0 bases and J shed 2 bases, with 13 bases lying between them. The CDR3 spells CASSQEAGRLNYGYTF. DNA of the CDR3: TGCGCCAGCAGCCAAGAGGCAGGGAGGTTAAACTATGGCTACACCTTC.

The genes are TRBV5-1 and TRBJ2-1; 9 bases agree with TRBD1. With V trimmed by 4 bases and J by 10 bases, 9 bases remained unmatched. The CDR3 is made up of 14 amino acids. Germline assignment: CDR1 SGHRS and CDR2 YFSETQ. The CDR3 loop is CASSPGQGNREQFF. CDR3 nucleotide sequence: TGCGCCAGCAGCCCGGGACAGGGCAATAGGGAGCAGTTCTTC.

This clone was observed a handful of times. The chain recombines TRBV6-1 with TRBJ1-5; D call uncertain. Germline V gene sequence: CDR1 MNHNS, CDR2 SASEGT. The CDR3 loop spans 16 amino acids. Trimming pared 3 bases from V and 2 bases from J, leaving 14 bases between. The CDR3 protein is CASSDTRGSRNQPQHF. Written as DNA, the CDR3 is TGTGCCAGCAGTGATACCCGGGGTAGTCGCAATCAGCCCCAGCATTTT.

The genes are TRBV30 and TRBJ2-5; D gene ambiguous. The germline CDR1 and CDR2 sequences are GTSNPN and SVGIG (reference sequence). The CDR3 consists of 13 residues. V gave up 6 bases and J gave up 0 bases, with 11 bases separating them. In DNA, the CDR3 is TGTGCCTGCCAACCCGGGTACCAAGAGACCCAGTACTTC. It translates to CACQPGYQETQYF.

This chain connects TRBV18 to TRBJ1-2; D may be TRBD1 (6 bases). CDR3 length: 14 residues. With 0 bases removed from V and 4 bases from J, the gap between germline ends came to 9 bases. Germline V CDR1 and CDR2: KGHSH, LQKENI. CDR3 nucleotides: TGTGCCAGCTCACCACCAGGGACAAGCTATGGCTACACCTTC. Translation: CASSPPGTSYGYTF.

The rearrangement uses TRBV7-2 and TRBJ2-5; 10 bases map to TRBD2. CDR1 and CDR2 from the germline V gene are SGHTA and FQGNSA. With 3 bases clipped from V and 3 bases from J, the junction kept 1 base outside the gene matches. The CDR3 runs 14 residues. CDR3 DNA sequence: TGTGCCAGCAGCTTGGGGACTAGCGAAGAGACCCAGTACTTC. Translated: CASSLGTSEETQYF.

This clone was observed a single time. The chain joins TRBV5-1 to TRBJ1-1; D is possibly TRBD1 (6 bases). CDR1 is SGHRS and CDR2 is YFSETQ in the germline V gene. V was cut by 0 bases and J by 1 base, with 10 bases left in between. There are 15 residues in the CDR3. The CDR3 loop reads CASSLVQGSNTEAFF. In DNA form, the CDR3 reads TGCGCCAGCAGCTTGGTACAGGGATCGAACACTGAAGCTTTCTTT. Full variable domain (outside the CDR3, taken from reference TRBV5-1 and TRBJ1-1): KAGVTQTPRYLIKTRGQQVTLSCSPISGHRSVSWYQQTPGQGLQFLFEYFSETQRNKGNFPGRFSGRQFSNSRSEMNVSTLELGDSALYLCASSLVQGSNTEAFFGQGTRLTVV.

V gene TRBV5-1 combines with J gene TRBJ2-1, with D possibly being TRBD2 (5 bases). CDR3 length: 14 residues. CDR1 and CDR2 (germline): SGHRS, YFSETQ. Trimming shortened V by 0 bases and J by 4 bases, and 8 bases separated the two germline ends. This chain's CDR3 is CASSLVRDYNEQFF. CDR3 in DNA: TGCGCCAGCAGCTTGGTACGGGATTACAATGAGCAGTTCTTC.

J is TRBJ1-1 and V is TRBV30; no firm D call. V was shortened by 0 bases and J by 3 bases, with 11 bases between the two germline ends. The CDR3 runs 14 residues. Looked up from germline, CDR1 is GTSNPN and CDR2 is SVGIG (reference sequence). CDR3 nucleotide sequence: TGTGCCTGGAGTGTACCAGGTCGTTACACTGAAGCTTTCTTT. The encoded protein is CAWSVPGRYTEAFF.

The chain carries TRBV5-1 and TRBJ2-4; TRBD2 is a possible D gene (5 bases). V was pared by 7 bases and J by 1 base, with 18 bases between. CDR3 length: 16 residues. Germline V gene data show CDR1 as SGHRS and CDR2 as YFSETQ. CDR3 in DNA: TGCGCCAGCTCTTTAGGACTCGGCGGGGCCAAAAACATTCAGTACTTC. Protein product: CASSLGLGGAKNIQYF.

The chain links TRBV7-9 to TRBJ2-4, with 10 bases identical to TRBD2. CDR1 and CDR2 from the germline V gene are SEHNR and FQNEAQ (reference sequence). Unmatched junction bases numbered 9, after V lost 1 base and J lost 0 bases. The CDR3 contains 19 residues. This chain's CDR3 is CASSLVSGRYPLAKNIQYF. CDR3 nucleotide sequence: TGTGCCAGCAGCTTAGTTAGCGGGAGGTATCCTCTAGCCAAAAACATTCAGTACTTC.

This sequence joins TRBV29-1 and TRBJ1-4; maybe TRBD1 (5 bases). V gave up 4 bases and J gave up 8 bases, with 14 bases separating them. The CDR3 spans 13 residues. Germline V gene sequence: CDR1 SQVTM, CDR2 ANQGSEA. The CDR3 DNA reads TGCAGCGTTGTTGGGGGAGGGGAAGAAAAACTGTTTTTT. Its translation: CSVVGGGEEKLFF. The variable domain in full, with the rest retrieved from reference TRBV29-1 and TRBJ1-4, is SAVISQKPSRDICQRGTSLTIQCQVDSQVTMMFWYRQQPGQSLTLIATANQGSEATYESGFVIDKFPISRPNLTFSTLTVSNMSPEDSSIYLCSVVGGGEEKLFFGSGTQLSVL.

The chain uses TRBV27 and TRBJ2-7; perhaps TRBD2 as D (5 bases). CDR1 is MNHEY and CDR2 is SMNVEV in the germline V gene (reference sequence). This CDR3 is built from 15 residues. The ends were cut back, 6 bases at V and 3 bases at J, with 18 bases in the middle. CDR3 region: CASSAKPGDLYEQYF. The CDR3 nucleotides read TGTGCCAGCAGCGCCAAGCCCGGGGATCTCTACGAGCAGTACTTC.

This CDR3 reads CAWNPPFGRDYGYTF. The CDR3 bases are TGTGCCTGGAACCCCCCTTTCGGCAGGGACTATGGCTACACCTTC. The J gene is TRBJ1-2, the V gene TRBV30; D is possibly TRBD1 (5 bases). Germline values: CDR1 GTSNPN, CDR2 SVGIG (reference sequence). The CDR3 totals 15 residues. Trimming removed 4 bases at V and 3 bases at J, with 18 bases between.

This chain links TRBV6-6 with TRBJ2-2; 9 nucleotides agree with TRBD2. The CDR3 covers 16 residues. CDR1 and CDR2 from the germline V gene are MNHNY and SVGAGI (reference sequence). J lost 7 bases, V lost 8 bases, and 14 bases had no gene match. The CDR3 reads CASVSPASGIHGELFF. In DNA form, the CDR3 reads TGTGCCAGCGTGAGTCCGGCTAGCGGGATTCACGGGGAGCTGTTTTTT.

The CDR3: CASSFGDSTGANVLTF. The CDR3 DNA reads as TGCGCCAGCAGCTTTGGGGACAGCACTGGGGCCAACGTCCTGACTTTC. The J gene is TRBJ2-6, the V gene TRBV5-1, with TRBD1 matching over 7 bases. CDR3 size: 16 residues. V lost 2 bases to trimming and J lost 2 bases; unmatched junction nucleotides: 4. Germline-derived CDR1 and CDR2 are SGHRS and YFSETQ.

This clone was detected only once. Other DNA sequences in the sample encode the same CDR3. The chain recombines TRBV29-1 with TRBJ2-3; no firm D call. Looked up from germline, CDR1 is SQVTM and CDR2 is ANQGSEA. CDR3 length equals 10 residues. Deletions cut 6 bases from V and 1 base from J, with 2 bases between. The CDR3 is CSVGTDTQYF. CDR3 nucleotides: TGCAGCGTGGGCACAGATACGCAGTATTTT.

This clone has just a few counts. The chain combines TRBV4-2 with TRBJ1-2; D gene uncertain. Germline assignment: CDR1 LGHNA and CDR2 YNFKEQ. The CDR3 extends over 17 amino acids. Trimming pared 0 bases from V and 4 bases from J, leaving 18 bases between. The CDR3 DNA sequence: TGTGCCAGCAGCCAAGAGACGGGGAGACTGGGTAGCTATGGCTACACCTTC. It codes for CASSQETGRLGSYGYTF.